The 4 T cell receptor beta chains given below trace back to one sample, sequenced in a study of CD8 T cells in Susac syndrome (dated by TCRdb to between 2018 and 2021). Library generation was performed with the immunoSEQ multiplex PCR assay. RNA was extracted with the RNeasy kit and roughly 0.45 to 1 ug was reverse transcribed using random hexamers. TCRdb cleaned the public reads at Q25 with fastp, built clones with MiXCR and kept in-frame beta chains. Rows matching on CDR3 protein sequence are summarized as one entry with the most common DNA and genes. Within this sample are approximately 200,000 distinct CDR3 sequences, with approximately 95% of them counted one time only. The ten most abundant clones make up approximately 0.075% of the sample. The sample taken for sequencing was CD4+ T cells from PBMCs. These receptors all stem from a human donor with multiple sclerosis.

The chain uses TRBV15 and TRBJ2-7, with 8 bases lining up with TRBD1. Germline V gene data show CDR1 as LNHNV and CDR2 as YYDKDF (reference sequence). Unmatched junction bases numbered 4, after V lost 0 bases and J lost 3 bases. The CDR3 has 15 amino acids. The CDR3: CATSRDRQGYYEQYF. CDR3 coding DNA: TGTGCCACCAGCAGAGATCGACAGGGGTACTACGAGCAGTACTTC. The variable domain in full, with the rest retrieved from reference TRBV15 and TRBJ2-7, is DAMVIQNPRYQVTQFGKPVTLSCSQTLNHNVMYWYQQKSSQAPKLLFHYYDKDFNNEADTPDNFQSRRPNTSFCFLDIRSPGLGDTAMYLCATSRDRQGYYEQYFGPGTRLTVT.

The chain links TRBV12-3 or TRBV12-4 to TRBJ1-1, with 7 bases lining up with TRBD1. V was pared by 1 base and J by 1 base, with 3 bases of the junction left unmatched. The CDR3 consists of 15 residues. CDR3 nucleotides: TGTGCCAGCAGTTTAGAAGCAGGGGGGAACACTGAAGCTTTCTTT. It is translated as CASSLEAGGNTEAFF.

The rearrangement uses TRBV24-1 and TRBJ1-1, with unresolved D. V lost 0 bases, J lost 8 bases, and 9 bases lay in between. The germline CDR1 and CDR2 sequences are KGHDR and SFDVKD. The CDR3 length is 13 residues. Written as DNA, the CDR3 is TGTGCCACCAGTGATTTGAGAGAGGTCGAAGCTTTCTTT. It translates to CATSDLREVEAFF.

The chain has TRBV6-6 and TRBJ2-6; D remains ambiguous. The ends were cut back, 0 bases at V and 0 bases at J, with 3 bases in the middle. Germline V lookup: CDR1 MNHNY, CDR2 SVGAGI (reference sequence). The CDR3 extends over 15 amino acids. The CDR3 protein is CASSYSASGANVLTF. Written as DNA, the CDR3 is TGTGCCAGCAGTTACTCTGCCTCTGGGGCCAACGTCCTGACTTTC.